This entry concerns a single T cell receptor beta chain. The source of the sample is a study of human T cells and chemical hapten exposure. Germline V gives CDR1 MDHEN, CDR2 SYDVKM. The CDR3 has 13 amino acids. V dropped 6 bases and J dropped 8 bases, with 14 bases sitting between them. Time point: patch test 2, 6 weeks after DPC sensitization. As for treatment: therapeutic diphenylcyclopropenone sensitization with weekly scalp DPC. TCRdb reprocessed the RACE reads with MiXCR, giving one entry per CDR3 protein. The sample holds roughly 150,000 distinct CDR3 sequences, about 12% seen once. The receptor's source is a woman aged 45 to 65 with alopecia areata. Some clones in this sample may be carry-over from other donors' samples. The gene calls are TRBV28 and TRBJ2-1, with a weak D call TRBD1 (5 bases). The material was whole blood, obtained in connection with sensitization to the hapten diphenylcyclopropenone (DPC). CDR3 region: CASREQGFDEQFF. CDR3 coding DNA: TGTGCCAGCAGAGAGCAGGGATTCGATGAGCAGTTCTTC.